These T cell receptor beta chains were read from a single sample in a study of T cell repertoires in cytomegalovirus infection. No cognate antigen is known for these TCRs. MiXCR, run by TCRdb on the reads, gives a single entry per CDR3 protein. This sample has about a million distinct CDR3 sequences, with around 32% found just once. This sample comprised cultured CD8+ T cells from PBMCs, obtained from culture after CMV antigen stimulation. Source of these receptors: a human donor in good health (CMV status not recorded). Some clones in this sample may be carry-over from other donors' samples. The CDR3 runs from the conserved cysteine through the conserved F or W. D genes are given only for firm matches. Size is stated for part of the rows, as once, few or many counts, or as a class when the clone is expanded.

TRBV27	TRBJ2-3	.	TRBD1	CASSVTGPDTQYF	TGTGCCAGCAGTGTGACAGGGCCAGATACGCAGTATTTT
TRBV19	TRBJ2-7	.	.	CASSPAGGTYEQYF	TGTGCCAGTAGCCCCGCGGGCGGTACCTACGAGCAGTACTTC
TRBV7-8	TRBJ2-3	many	TRBD1	CASRDRGHDTQYF	TGTGCCAGCAGGGACAGGGGGCACGATACGCAGTATTTT
TRBV7-4	TRBJ1-1	.	.	CASNLARPANTEAFF	TGTGCCAGCAACTTAGCGCGGCCGGCGAACACTGAAGCTTTCTTT
TRBV7-2	TRBJ1-5	many	.	CASSLVGEDGYQPQHF	TGTGCCAGCAGCTTAGTGGGAGAGGACGGATATCAGCCCCAGCATTTT
TRBV27	TRBJ1-1	.	.	CASSLAQTHEAFF	TGTGCCAGCAGTTTAGCGCAAACCCATGAAGCTTTCTTT
TRBV7-7	TRBJ2-5	few	.	CASSLVLSPGLVRTQYF	TGTGCTAGCAGCTTAGTCCTATCCCCCGGACTCGTACGGACCCAGTACTTC
TRBV5-8	TRBJ1-2	.	.	CASSLAMGFNYGYTF	TGTGCCAGCAGCTTGGCGATGGGGTTTAACTATGGCTACACCTTC
TRBV4-1	TRBJ2-2	few	.	CASSQEALVTGELFF	TGCGCCAGCAGCCAAGAGGCCCTAGTCACCGGGGAGCTGTTTTTT
TRBV4-1	TRBJ2-7	.	.	CASSQAGTGYEQYF	TGCGCCAGCAGCCAAGCTGGGACTGGCTACGAGCAGTACTTC
TRBV5-4	TRBJ1-2	.	.	CATQGSNGYTF	TGTGCCACCCAGGGGAGTAATGGCTACACCTTC
TRBV20-1	TRBJ2-5	few	.	CSARRRSETQYF	TGCAGTGCTAGGCGGAGGTCAGAGACCCAGTACTTC
TRBV10-2	TRBJ2-7	.	.	CASGGTTGGSYEQYF	TGCGCCAGCGGGGGCACCACGGGGGGTAGTTACGAGCAGTACTTC
TRBV24-1	TRBJ2-3	.	.	CATSPGSDTQYF	TGTGCCACCAGTCCGGGGTCAGATACGCAGTATTTT
TRBV5-4	TRBJ2-7	.	.	CASSLDPPYEQYF	TGTGCCAGCAGCTTGGACCCCCCCTACGAGCAGTACTTC
TRBV7-2	TRBJ2-7	many	.	CASSPEFSYEQYF	TGTGCCAGCAGCCCCGAATTCTCCTACGAGCAGTACTTC
TRBV28	TRBJ1-1	.	TRBD1	CASTYIWQGADRNTEAFF	TGTGCCAGCACCTATATCTGGCAGGGGGCTGATAGAAACACTGAAGCTTTCTTT
TRBV6-5	TRBJ1-1	few	.	CASSYGSGLHTEAFF	TGTGCCAGCAGTTACGGGTCGGGGTTGCACACTGAAGCTTTCTTT
TRBV7-9	TRBJ1-6	.	.	CASSLVGFPTPLHF	TGTGCCAGCAGCTTAGTAGGATTTCCTACACCCCTCCACTTT
TRBV14	TRBJ1-1	.	.	CASSQDIQGDTEAFF	TGTGCCAGCAGCCAAGATATACAGGGAGACACTGAAGCTTTCTTT
TRBV7-9	TRBJ1-1	few	.	CASRLGKTEAFF	TGTGCCAGCAGGTTGGGGAAAACTGAAGCTTTCTTT
TRBV7-9	TRBJ2-2	few	.	CASSWTEATGELFF	TGTGCCAGCAGCTGGACAGAAGCCACCGGGGAGCTGTTTTTT
TRBV5-1	TRBJ2-7	.	TRBD1	CASSLATGNEQYF	TGTGCCAGCAGCTTAGCGACAGGGAACGAGCAGTACTTC